This T cell receptor (beta chain) derives from a study of chemoradiotherapy in HPV16-positive cancers. Here immunoSEQ multiplex PCR was the method, and the copy in TCRdb shows in-frame clones only, minus some. The sample comprises 13,000 or so clones, roughly 90% of which are singletons, and 2.8% rests with the top ten. Repeated repertoire sampling spanned the course of chemoradiotherapy. Findings and caveats of the study: Non-HPV-specific T cells did not expand in tumors during treatment, whereas candidate HPV-specific clones and E7-related motifs did. Only a couple of HPV16-positive patients supplied the functional HPV-specificity definition.

The germline V and J ends were trimmed by 4 bases and 2 bases, with 11 bases remaining between them. Germline CDR1 and CDR2: SQVTM and ANQGSEA. This CDR3 has 13 amino acids. In its sample, this clone was seen a few times. Its target is unknown. The chain couples TRBV29-1 to TRBJ1-1, with D maybe TRBD1 (6 bases). The material was blood, obtained from a patient who underwent chemoradiotherapy. The sequence derives from a human donor with HPV-associated anogenital cancer. The DNA of the CDR3 is TGCAGCGTTGCCGGGACATTCAACACTGAAGCTTTCTTT. It is translated as CSVAGTFNTEAFF.